Sequencing of this TCR beta chain was carried out in a study of cytomegalovirus exposure and HLA in healthy donors. Primers included in the PCR were 60 Vbeta and 13 Jbeta primers. Profiled with immunoSEQ multiplex PCR; TCRdb holds only in-frame clones, not every one. Among 230,000 or so clones listed, 92% were seen once. CDR3 length equals 10 residues. Germline V lookup: CDR1 MDHEN, CDR2 SYDVKM. This TCR was recovered from a girl aged 2-10 years in good health and CMV-seronegative. V gene TRBV28 combines with J gene TRBJ1-1; D is unclear. Sequencing used PBMCs. Here the CDR3 reads CASQDTEAFF. CDR3 bases: TGTGCTAGCCAGGACACTGAAGCTTTCTTT.